These 21 T cell receptor beta chains were all obtained from the same sample, sequenced in a study of cytomegalovirus exposure and HLA in healthy donors. PCR employed 60 Vbeta and 13 Jbeta primers. Generated by immunoSEQ multiplex PCR, the TCRdb table keeps only in-frame clones and is missing some. The data show 110,000 to 150,000 clones, just under 85% seen once. Material: PBMCs. The origin of the receptors is a woman in her sixties in good health and CMV-seropositive.

Comment on this clone: Within the sample, other DNA sequences also encode this same CDR3. This chain links TRBV7-9 with TRBJ1-3, with 7 nucleotides matching TRBD1. This CDR3 has 14 residues. The germline V gene encodes CDR1 SEHNR and CDR2 FQNEAQ (reference sequence). V dropped 5 bases and J dropped 2; count of bases not matched to a gene: 3. The CDR3 region has the DNA TGTGCCAGCAGCCTACAGGGGACTGGAAACACCATATATTTT. It codes for CASSLQGTGNTIYF. Looking up the rest from reference TRBV7-9 and TRBJ1-3 gives the full variable domain: DTGVSQNPRHKITKRGQNVTFRCDPISEHNRLYWYRQTLGQGPEFLTYFQNEAQLEKSRLLSDRFSAERPKGSFSTLEIQRTEQGDSAMYLCASSLQGTGNTIYFGEGSWLTVV.

The V call is TRBV5-1, the J call TRBJ2-1; 13 positions agree with TRBD2. Germline V gene lookup returns CDR1 SGHRS and CDR2 YFSETQ. The trim removed 4 bases at V and 9 bases at J, leaving 10 bases unmatched. The length of the CDR3 is 16 residues. The CDR3 bases are TGCGCCAGCAGCCCGGCCGGGACTAGCGGGATAGTTGAGCAGTTCTTC. This gives the protein CASSPAGTSGIVEQFF.

The chain couples TRBV7-3 to TRBJ2-3; D is uncertain. The CDR3 contains 14 residues. Trimming took off 3 bases at V and 0 bases at J, with 7 bases between the two ends. CDR1 and CDR2 (germline): SGHTA, FQGTGA. The CDR3 DNA reads TGTGCCAGCAGCTTCGCCAGGAGCACAGATACGCAGTATTTT. Protein sequence: CASSFARSTDTQYF.

The gene calls are TRBV29-1 and TRBJ1-1; D call uncertain. Germline CDR1 SQVTM, CDR2 ANQGSEA. There are 12 residues in the CDR3. With 6 bases removed from V and 2 bases from J, the gap between germline ends came to 10 bases. CDR3 coding DNA: TGCAGCGTAGTGACACTTAACACTGAAGCTTTCTTT. Protein sequence: CSVVTLNTEAFF. The full variable domain, rest sourced from reference TRBV29-1 and TRBJ1-1, is SAVISQKPSRDICQRGTSLTIQCQVDSQVTMMFWYRQQPGQSLTLIATANQGSEATYESGFVIDKFPISRPNLTFSTLTVSNMSPEDSSIYLCSVVTLNTEAFFGQGTRLTVV.

This chain connects TRBV29-1 to TRBJ2-4, with 7 nucleotides matching TRBD2. CDR1 SQVTM and CDR2 ANQGSEA come from the germline V gene. The CDR3 contains 12 residues. V shed 2 bases and J 7 bases; nucleotides not matched to a gene: 2. The CDR3 nucleotides read TGCAGCGTTGAATGGGGGGGGAACATTCAGTACTTC. Encoded protein: CSVEWGGNIQYF. The variable domain in full, completed from reference TRBV29-1 and TRBJ2-4, reads SAVISQKPSRDICQRGTSLTIQCQVDSQVTMMFWYRQQPGQSLTLIATANQGSEATYESGFVIDKFPISRPNLTFSTLTVSNMSPEDSSIYLCSVEWGGNIQYFGAGTRLSVL.

This clone showed up just a few times. The V and J genes are TRBV6-5 and TRBJ1-2; 9 nucleotides match TRBD1. Germline-derived CDR1 and CDR2 are MNHEY and SVGAGI. The CDR3 spans 12 residues. V gave up 5 bases and J gave up 12 bases; unmatched junction bases: 7. CDR3 protein: CASSPQGADDTF. For the CDR3, the DNA is TGTGCCAGCAGTCCACAGGGGGCGGACGACACCTTC.

This clone was seen more than once but under ten times. The V gene is TRBV10-3, the J gene TRBJ2-3; TRBD1 is a possible D gene (6 bases). The V gene's germline CDR1 is ENHRY and CDR2 SYGVKD. V was trimmed by 5 bases and J by 0 bases, leaving 6 bases between them. The CDR3 covers 13 residues. The CDR3 nucleotides are TGTGCCATCAGTAGGGGGAGCACAGATACGCAGTATTTT. As protein: CAISRGSTDTQYF.

This clone was found once. V gene TRBV28 combines with J gene TRBJ2-3, with 7 positions matching TRBD1. Trimming at V came to 3 bases and at J to 4 bases, leaving 7 bases not matched to a gene. In germline, CDR1 is MDHEN, CDR2 SYDVKM. CDR3 length: 15 amino acids. In DNA form, the CDR3 reads TGTGCCAGCAGTTTCGCGGCAGGGGGTGCAGATACGCAGTATTTT. Translated, it gives CASSFAAGGADTQYF.

V gene TRBV28 combines with J gene TRBJ2-7; 7 positions agree with TRBD2. V shed 6 bases and J 6 bases; nucleotides not matched to a gene: 14. This CDR3 contains 15 residues. Per germline, CDR1 MDHEN and CDR2 SYDVKM. The CDR3 DNA follows: TGTGCCAGCAGCCCCCTGGGGGGGGAACTGCGCGAGCAGTACTTC. Amino acids: CASSPLGGELREQYF.

The rearrangement joins TRBV5-4 to TRBJ2-1; maybe TRBD1 (6 bases). This CDR3 has 14 residues. CDR1 and CDR2 from the germline V gene are SGHNT and YYREEE (reference sequence). Trimming removed 4 bases at V and 6 bases at J, with 14 bases between. The CDR3 loop reads CASSPIIGGNEQFF. CDR3 DNA: TGTGCCAGCAGCCCCATTATAGGGGGCAATGAGCAGTTCTTC.

J is TRBJ1-5 and V is TRBV7-2, with a tentative D call TRBD1 (5 bases). The V end was cut by 5 bases, the J end by 3 bases, with 11 bases between. The CDR3 loop spans 14 amino acids. The germline V gene encodes CDR1 SGHTA and CDR2 FQGNSA. CDR3 region: CASSPDRDNQPQHF. CDR3 DNA: TGTGCCAGCAGCCCAGACAGAGACAATCAGCCCCAGCATTTT.

This sequence joins TRBV28 and TRBJ2-3; TRBD2 matches at 9 bases. There are 18 residues in the CDR3. Germline CDR1 is MDHEN and CDR2 is SYDVKM. With 3 bases clipped from V and 4 bases from J, the junction kept 14 bases outside the gene matches. CDR3 sequence: CASSFPPRLAGMPDTQYF. The CDR3 nucleotides read TGTGCCAGCAGTTTCCCACCCCGCCTAGCGGGAATGCCAGATACGCAGTATTTT.

A remark on this clone: The sample carries other DNA sequences with the same CDR3. The V and J genes are TRBV9 and TRBJ2-7; 10 positions agree with TRBD2. The CDR3 totals 15 residues. The ends lost 0 bases at V and 4 bases at J; junction bases unmatched: 4. CDR1 SGDLS and CDR2 YYNGEE come from the germline V gene. In DNA, the CDR3 is TGTGCCAGCAGCGTAGGTACTAGCGGGACTTACGAGCAGTACTTC. Protein: CASSVGTSGTYEQYF.

About this clone: The identical CDR3 is also encoded by other nucleotide sequences in the sample. The chain uses TRBV19 and TRBJ1-5; 8 bases are shared with TRBD1. The CDR3 totals 13 residues. The J segment lost 6 bases and the V segment lost 8 bases, leaving 6 bases of the junction unmatched. Germline V gene sequence: CDR1 LNHDA, CDR2 SQIVND (reference sequence). The DNA for the CDR3 is TGTGCCAGTTCAGGACAGGGAGGTCAGCCCCAGCATTTT. This translates into CASSGQGGQPQHF. Complete variable domain (other parts from reference TRBV19 and TRBJ1-5): DGGITQSPKYLFRKEGQNVTLSCEQNLNHDAMYWYRQDPGQGLRLIYYSQIVNDFQKGDIAEGYSVSREKKESFPLTVTSAQKNPTAFYLCASSGQGGQPQHFGDGTRLSIL.

The CDR3 sequence is CASADTGADEQYF. The CDR3 nucleotides read TGTGCCAGCGCCGATACGGGAGCGGACGAGCAGTACTTC. The chain employs TRBV7-6 and TRBJ2-7; TRBD2 might be the D (6 bases). There are 13 residues in the CDR3. V was trimmed by 8 bases and J by 5 bases, leaving 16 bases between them. Germline V gene lookup returns CDR1 SGHVS and CDR2 FNYEAQ.

In this sample, this clone turned up a few times. The chain carries TRBV7-2 and TRBJ2-1; 11 bases align to TRBD2. From germline, CDR1 is SGHTA and CDR2 FQGNSA. The CDR3 extends over 17 amino acids. J lost 6 bases, V lost 5 bases, and 12 bases had no gene match. For the CDR3, the DNA is TGTGCCAGCAGCCGGTACACGGGACTAGCGGAGCCCAATGAGCAGTTCTTC. Translation: CASSRYTGLAEPNEQFF.

The J gene is TRBJ1-4, the V gene TRBV29-1; D is ambiguous. Germline-derived CDR1 and CDR2 are SQVTM and ANQGSEA. Trimming took off 6 bases at V and 6 bases at J, with 11 bases between the two ends. The CDR3 loop spans 12 amino acids. Here the CDR3 DNA reads TGCAGCGTCCAATTAGTGGATGAAAAACTGTTTTTT. It translates to CSVQLVDEKLFF.

The V gene is TRBV30, the J gene TRBJ1-6; D unresolved. Germline V gives CDR1 GTSNPN, CDR2 SVGIG (reference sequence). The CDR3 is 15 residues long. V was clipped by 5 bases and J by 0 bases, with 11 bases between them. The CDR3 reads CAWGLASSYNSPLHF. CDR3 DNA: TGTGCCTGGGGACTTGCGAGCTCCTATAATTCACCCCTCCACTTT.

J is TRBJ1-2 and V is TRBV2; D is undetermined. From germline, CDR1 is SNHLY and CDR2 FYNNEI. V lost 5 bases, J lost 0 bases, and 4 bases lay in between. CDR3 length equals 12 residues. CDR3 sequence: CASSSPNYGYTF. The CDR3 bases are TGTGCCAGCAGTAGCCCTAACTATGGCTACACCTTC.

This sequence joins TRBV18 and TRBJ1-2, with a tentative D call TRBD1 (6 bases). CDR1 and CDR2 from the germline V gene are KGHSH and LQKENI. Trimming shortened V by 1 base and J by 4 bases, and 10 bases separated the two germline ends. The CDR3 contains 14 residues. In DNA, the CDR3 is TGTGCCAGCTCACCACAAGGGGGTTCCTATGGCTACACCTTC. It codes for CASSPQGGSYGYTF.

This chain joins TRBV28 and TRBJ2-5; weak D call: TRBD1 (5 bases). Trimming took off 2 bases at V and 10 bases at J, with 14 bases between the two ends. This CDR3 contains 13 residues. Germline V gene sequence: CDR1 MDHEN, CDR2 SYDVKM. CDR3 in DNA: TGTGCCAGCAGTTTAGGGGCCCATACGGTCCAGTACTTC. Its protein product is CASSLGAHTVQYF.